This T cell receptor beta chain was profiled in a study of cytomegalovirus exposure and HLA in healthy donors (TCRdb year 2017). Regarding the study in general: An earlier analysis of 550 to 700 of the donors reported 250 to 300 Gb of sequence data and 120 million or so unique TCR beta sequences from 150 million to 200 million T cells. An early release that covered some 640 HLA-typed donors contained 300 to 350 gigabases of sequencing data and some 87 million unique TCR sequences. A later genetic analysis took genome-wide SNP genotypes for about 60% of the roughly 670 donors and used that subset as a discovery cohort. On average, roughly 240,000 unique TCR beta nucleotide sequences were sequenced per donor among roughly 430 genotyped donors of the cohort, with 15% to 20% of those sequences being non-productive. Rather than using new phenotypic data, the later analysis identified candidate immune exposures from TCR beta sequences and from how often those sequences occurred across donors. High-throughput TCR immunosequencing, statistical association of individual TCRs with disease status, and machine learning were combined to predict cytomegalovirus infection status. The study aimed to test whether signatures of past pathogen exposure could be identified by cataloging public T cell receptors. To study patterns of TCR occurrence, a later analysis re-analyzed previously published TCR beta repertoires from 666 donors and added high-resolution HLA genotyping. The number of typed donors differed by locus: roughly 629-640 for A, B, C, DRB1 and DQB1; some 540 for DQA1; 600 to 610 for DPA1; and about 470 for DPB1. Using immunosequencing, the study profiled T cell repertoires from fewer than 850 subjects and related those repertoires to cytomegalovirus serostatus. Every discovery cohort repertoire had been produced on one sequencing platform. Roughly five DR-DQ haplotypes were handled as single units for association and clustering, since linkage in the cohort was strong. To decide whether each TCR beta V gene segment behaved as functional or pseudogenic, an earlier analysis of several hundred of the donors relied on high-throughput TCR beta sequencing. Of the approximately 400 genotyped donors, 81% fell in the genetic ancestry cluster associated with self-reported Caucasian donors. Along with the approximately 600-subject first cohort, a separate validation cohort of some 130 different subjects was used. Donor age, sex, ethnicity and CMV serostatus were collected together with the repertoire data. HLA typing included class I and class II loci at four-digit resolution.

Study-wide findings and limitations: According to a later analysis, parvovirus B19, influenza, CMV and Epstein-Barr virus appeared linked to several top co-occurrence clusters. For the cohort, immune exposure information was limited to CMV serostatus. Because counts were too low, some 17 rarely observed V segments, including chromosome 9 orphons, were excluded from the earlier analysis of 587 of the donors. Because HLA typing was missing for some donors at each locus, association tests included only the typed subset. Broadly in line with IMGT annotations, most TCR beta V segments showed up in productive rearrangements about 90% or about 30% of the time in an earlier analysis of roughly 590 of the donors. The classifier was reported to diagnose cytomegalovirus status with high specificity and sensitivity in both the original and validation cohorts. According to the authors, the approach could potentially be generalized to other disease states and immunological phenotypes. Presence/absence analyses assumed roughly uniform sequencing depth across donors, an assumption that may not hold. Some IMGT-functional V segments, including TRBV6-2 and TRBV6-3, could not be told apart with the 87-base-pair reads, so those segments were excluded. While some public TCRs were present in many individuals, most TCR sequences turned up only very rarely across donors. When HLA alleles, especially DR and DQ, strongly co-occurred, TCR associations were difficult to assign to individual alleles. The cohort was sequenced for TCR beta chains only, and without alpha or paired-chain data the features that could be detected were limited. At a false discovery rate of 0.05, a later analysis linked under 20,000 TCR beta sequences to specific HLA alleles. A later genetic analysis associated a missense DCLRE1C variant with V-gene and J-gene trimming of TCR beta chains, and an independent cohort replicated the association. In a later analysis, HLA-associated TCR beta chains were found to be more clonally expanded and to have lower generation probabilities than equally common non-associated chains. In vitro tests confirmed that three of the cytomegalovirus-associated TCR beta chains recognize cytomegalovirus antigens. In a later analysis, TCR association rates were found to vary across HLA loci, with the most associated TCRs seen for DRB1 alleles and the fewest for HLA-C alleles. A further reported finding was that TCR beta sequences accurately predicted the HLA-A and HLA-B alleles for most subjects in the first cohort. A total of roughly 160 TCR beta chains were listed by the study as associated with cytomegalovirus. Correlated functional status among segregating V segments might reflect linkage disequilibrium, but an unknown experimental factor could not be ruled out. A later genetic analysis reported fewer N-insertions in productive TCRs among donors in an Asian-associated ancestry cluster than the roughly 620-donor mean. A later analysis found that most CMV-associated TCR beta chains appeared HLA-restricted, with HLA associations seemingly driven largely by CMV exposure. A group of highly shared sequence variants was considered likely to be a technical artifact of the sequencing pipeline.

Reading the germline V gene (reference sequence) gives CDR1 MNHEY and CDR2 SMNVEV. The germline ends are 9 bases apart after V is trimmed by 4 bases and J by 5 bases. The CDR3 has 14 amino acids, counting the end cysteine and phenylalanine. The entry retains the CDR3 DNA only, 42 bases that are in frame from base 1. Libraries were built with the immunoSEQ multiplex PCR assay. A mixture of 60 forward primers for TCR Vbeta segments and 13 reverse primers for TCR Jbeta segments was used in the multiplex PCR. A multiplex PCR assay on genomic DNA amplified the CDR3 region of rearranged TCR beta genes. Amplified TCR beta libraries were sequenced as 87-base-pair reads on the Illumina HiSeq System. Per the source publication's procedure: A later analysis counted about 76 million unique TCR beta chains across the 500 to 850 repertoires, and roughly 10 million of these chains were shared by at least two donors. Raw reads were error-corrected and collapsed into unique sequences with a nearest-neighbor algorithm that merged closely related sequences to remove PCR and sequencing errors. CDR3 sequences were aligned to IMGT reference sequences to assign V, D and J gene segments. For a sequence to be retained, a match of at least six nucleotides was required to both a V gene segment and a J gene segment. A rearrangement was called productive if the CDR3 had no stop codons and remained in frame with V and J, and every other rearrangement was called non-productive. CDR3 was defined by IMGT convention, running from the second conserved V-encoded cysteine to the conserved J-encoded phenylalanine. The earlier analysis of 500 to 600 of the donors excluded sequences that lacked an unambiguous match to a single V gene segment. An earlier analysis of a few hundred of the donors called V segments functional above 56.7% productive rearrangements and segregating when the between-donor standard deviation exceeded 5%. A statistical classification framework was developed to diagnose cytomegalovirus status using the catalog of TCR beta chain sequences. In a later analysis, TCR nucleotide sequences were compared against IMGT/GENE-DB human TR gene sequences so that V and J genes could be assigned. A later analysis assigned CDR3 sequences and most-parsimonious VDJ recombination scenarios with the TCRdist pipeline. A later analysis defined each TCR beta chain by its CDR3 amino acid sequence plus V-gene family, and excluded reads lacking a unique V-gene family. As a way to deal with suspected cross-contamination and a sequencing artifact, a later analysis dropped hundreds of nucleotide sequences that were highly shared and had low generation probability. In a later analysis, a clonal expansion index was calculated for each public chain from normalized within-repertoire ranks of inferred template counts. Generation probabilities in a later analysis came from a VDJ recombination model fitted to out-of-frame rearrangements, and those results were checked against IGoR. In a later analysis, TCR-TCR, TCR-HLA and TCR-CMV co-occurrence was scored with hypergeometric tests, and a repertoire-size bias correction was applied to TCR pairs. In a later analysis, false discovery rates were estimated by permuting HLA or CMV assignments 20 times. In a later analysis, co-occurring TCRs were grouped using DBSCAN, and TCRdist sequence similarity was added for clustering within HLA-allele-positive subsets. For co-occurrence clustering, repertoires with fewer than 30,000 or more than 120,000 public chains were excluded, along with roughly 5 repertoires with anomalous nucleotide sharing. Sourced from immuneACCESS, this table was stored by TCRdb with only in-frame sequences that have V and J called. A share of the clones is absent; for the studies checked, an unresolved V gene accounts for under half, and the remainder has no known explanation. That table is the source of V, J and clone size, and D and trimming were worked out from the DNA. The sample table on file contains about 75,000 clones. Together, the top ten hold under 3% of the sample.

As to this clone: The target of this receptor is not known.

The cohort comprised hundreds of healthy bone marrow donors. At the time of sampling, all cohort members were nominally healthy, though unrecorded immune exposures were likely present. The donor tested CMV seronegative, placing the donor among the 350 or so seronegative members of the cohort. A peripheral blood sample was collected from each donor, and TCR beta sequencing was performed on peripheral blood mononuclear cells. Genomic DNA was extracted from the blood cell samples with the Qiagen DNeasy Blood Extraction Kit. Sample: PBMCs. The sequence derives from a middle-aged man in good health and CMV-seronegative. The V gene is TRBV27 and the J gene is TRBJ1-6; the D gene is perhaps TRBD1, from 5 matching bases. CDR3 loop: CASSSDRDNSPLHF. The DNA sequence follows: TGTGCCAGCAGTTCCGACAGAGATAATTCACCCCTCCACTTT.